The sample holds a few counts of the clone carrying this T cell receptor beta chain. Its matching antigen is unknown. The data originate from a study of T-cell memory formation after mild COVID-19. Study observations and caveats: Contracting clones from day 15 to 85 had balanced CD4/CD8; later expanders favoured CD4+. Certain responding clones were present in pre-infection memory, suggesting participation of cross-reactive memory.

The 5'RACE method, run with constant-segment primers, produced TCR alpha and TCR beta cDNA libraries (carrying sample barcodes and UMIs). TCRdb re-derived calls from the 5' RACE reads in MiXCR, one entry per CDR3 protein. The sample has a few hundred thousand distinct CDR3 sequences; roughly 16% are singletons. The source is a young man who had mild COVID-19 (a few samples of this study predate the infection). Cell type and time point are not known. Sequenced material: PBMCs or a T cell subset sorted from them (not recorded which).

The CDR3 DNA sequence: TGTGCCAGCAGTTACTCGGGCAGGGGTTTAACCGGGGAGCTGTTTTTT. This encodes CASSYSGRGLTGELFF. This chain joins TRBV6-6 and TRBJ2-2, with a possible D match to TRBD1 (6 bases). The CDR3 totals 16 residues. The germline V and J ends were trimmed by 0 bases and 5 bases, with 13 bases remaining between them. Per the germline V gene, CDR1 is MNHNY and CDR2 is SVGAGI (reference sequence).